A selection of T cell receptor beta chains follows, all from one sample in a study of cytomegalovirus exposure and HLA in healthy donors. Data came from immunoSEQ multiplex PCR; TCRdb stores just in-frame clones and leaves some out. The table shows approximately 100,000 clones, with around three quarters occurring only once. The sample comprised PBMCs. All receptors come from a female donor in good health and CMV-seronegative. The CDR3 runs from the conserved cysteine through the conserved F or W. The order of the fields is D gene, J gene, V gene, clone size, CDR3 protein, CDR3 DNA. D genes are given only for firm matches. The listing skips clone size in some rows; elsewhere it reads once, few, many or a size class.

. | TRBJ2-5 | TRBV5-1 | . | CASSLGGDETQYF | TGCGCCAGCAGCTTGGGGGGGGACGAGACCCAGTACTTC
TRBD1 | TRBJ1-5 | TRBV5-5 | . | CASSIWDRNQPQHF | TGTGCCAGCAGCATATGGGACAGAAATCAGCCCCAGCATTTT
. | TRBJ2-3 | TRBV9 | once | CASSPRLLSTDTQYF | TGTGCCAGCAGCCCTCGACTACTTAGCACAGATACGCAGTATTTT
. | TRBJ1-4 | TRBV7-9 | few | CASSLAQGNEKLFF | TGTGCCAGCAGCTTGGCGCAGGGGAATGAAAAACTGTTTTTT
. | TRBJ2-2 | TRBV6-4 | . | CASSEQVPPNTGELFF | TGTGCCAGCAGTGAACAGGTACCACCGAACACCGGGGAGCTGTTTTTT
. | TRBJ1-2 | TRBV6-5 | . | CASSGRADYGYTF | TGTGCCAGCAGTGGCAGGGCGGACTATGGCTACACCTTC
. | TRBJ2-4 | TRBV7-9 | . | CASSRPTGGKNIQYF | TGTGCCAGCAGCCGTCCGACCGGGGGAAAAAACATTCAGTACTTC
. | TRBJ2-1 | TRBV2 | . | CASGLNNEQFF | TGTGCCAGCGGCCTTAACAATGAGCAGTTCTTC
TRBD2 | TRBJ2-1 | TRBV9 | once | CASSAAGGVYMDEQFF | TGTGCCAGCAGCGCTGCGGGGGGGGTATATATGGATGAGCAGTTCTTC
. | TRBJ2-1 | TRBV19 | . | CASNPRGGGLPHEQFF | TGTGCCAGTAATCCCCGCGGAGGAGGCCTGCCCCATGAGCAGTTCTTC
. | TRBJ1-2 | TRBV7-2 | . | CASSLAEARYGYTF | TGTGCCAGCAGCTTAGCGGAGGCCCGCTATGGCTACACCTTC
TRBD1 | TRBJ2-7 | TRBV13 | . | CASSLGGDRGRHEQYF | TGTGCCAGCAGCTTAGGGGGCGACAGGGGGCGCCACGAGCAGTACTTC
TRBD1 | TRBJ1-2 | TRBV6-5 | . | CASSSGTGKGYTF | TGTGCCAGCAGTTCCGGGACAGGGAAGGGCTACACCTTC
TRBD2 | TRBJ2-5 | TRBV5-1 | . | CASSLAPSGGRETQYF | TGCGCCAGCAGCTTGGCCCCTAGCGGGGGCAGAGAGACCCAGTACTTC
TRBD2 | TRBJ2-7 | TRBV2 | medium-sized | CASSRGSGEHEQYF | TGTGCCAGCAGCCGAGGAAGCGGGGAGCACGAGCAGTACTTC
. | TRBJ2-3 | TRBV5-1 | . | CASSGAPTDTQYF | TGCGCCAGCAGTGGGGCCCCCACAGATACGCAGTATTTT
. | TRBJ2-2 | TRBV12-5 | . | CASGLGSLNTGELFF | TGTGCTAGTGGTTTGGGTTCCCTGAACACCGGGGAGCTGTTTTTT
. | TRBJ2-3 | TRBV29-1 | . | CSVGGLGGPDTQYF | TGCAGCGTTGGGGGTCTGGGGGGGCCAGATACGCAGTATTTT
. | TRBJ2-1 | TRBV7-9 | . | CASSLLIAENNEQFF | TGTGCCAGCAGCTTATTAATAGCGGAAAACAATGAGCAGTTCTTC
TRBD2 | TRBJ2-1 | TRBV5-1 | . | CASSSSGGAYNEQFF | TGCGCCAGCAGTAGTAGCGGGGGGGCCTACAATGAGCAGTTCTTC
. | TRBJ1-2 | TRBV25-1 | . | CASSGVGLDGYTF | TGTGCCAGCAGTGGAGTGGGGCTTGATGGCTACACCTTC
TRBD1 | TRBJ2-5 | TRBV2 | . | CASSVFITGTGGNQQETQYF | TGTGCCAGCAGTGTTTTCATCACCGGGACAGGGGGCAACCAGCAAGAGACCCAGTACTTC
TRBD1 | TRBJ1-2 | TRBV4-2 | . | CASSQAPLTGVGVGYTF | TGTGCCAGCAGCCAAGCCCCTCTGACAGGGGTTGGTGTTGGCTACACCTTC
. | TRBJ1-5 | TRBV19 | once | CASSIHSLGPSNQPQHF | TGTGCCAGTAGTATACATAGTCTGGGGCCGAGCAATCAGCCCCAGCATTTT
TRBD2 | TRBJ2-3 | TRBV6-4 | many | CASSDRGGGTDTQYF | TGTGCCAGCAGTGATCGGGGGGGAGGCACAGATACGCAGTATTTT
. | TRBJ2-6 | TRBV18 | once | CASSGVSSGANVLTF | TGTGCCAGCTCCGGGGTGAGCTCTGGGGCCAACGTCCTGACTTTC
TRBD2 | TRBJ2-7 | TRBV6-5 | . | CASSYSIAGSSYEQYF | TGTGCCAGCAGTTACTCGATAGCGGGGTCCTCCTACGAGCAGTACTTC
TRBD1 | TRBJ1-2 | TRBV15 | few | CATSGDRGNYGYTF | TGTGCCACCAGCGGTGACAGGGGTAACTATGGCTACACCTTC
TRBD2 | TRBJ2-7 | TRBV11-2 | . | CASSKFSGGSDYEQYF | TGTGCCAGCAGCAAGTTTAGCGGGGGGTCCGACTACGAGCAGTACTTC
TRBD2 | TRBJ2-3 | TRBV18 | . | CASSPPGTSGTDTQYF | TGTGCCAGCTCACCACCGGGAACTAGCGGGACAGATACGCAGTATTTT
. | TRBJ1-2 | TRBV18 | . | CASHDGVDYGYTF | TGTGCCAGCCACGACGGGGTGGACTATGGCTACACCTTC
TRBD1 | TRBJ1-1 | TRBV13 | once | CASSSRRQGARGFNVAFF | TGTGCCAGCAGCTCTAGGCGCCAGGGGGCGCGTGGCTTTAATGTAGCTTTCTTT
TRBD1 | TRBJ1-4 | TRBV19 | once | CASSMGDRAEKLFF | TGTGCCAGTAGTATGGGGGACAGGGCGGAAAAACTGTTTTTT
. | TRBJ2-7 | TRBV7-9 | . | CASRRTSEGHEQYF | TGTGCCAGCAGACGGACGTCGGAGGGCCACGAGCAGTACTTC
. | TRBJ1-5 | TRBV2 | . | CASRDQGGNQPQHF | TGTGCCAGCAGGGACCAAGGGGGCAATCAGCCCCAGCATTTT
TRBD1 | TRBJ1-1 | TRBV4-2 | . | CASSQPAGTGGSGTEAFF | TGTGCCAGCAGCCAGCCCGCCGGGACAGGGGGTAGTGGCACTGAAGCTTTCTTT
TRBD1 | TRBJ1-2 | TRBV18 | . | CASSPIPPTGGYGYTF | TGTGCCAGCTCACCTATTCCCCCCACAGGGGGGTATGGCTACACCTTC
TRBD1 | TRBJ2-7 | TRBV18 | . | CASSPPTGTGAYEQYF | TGTGCCAGCTCACCACCCACCGGGACAGGGGCCTACGAGCAGTACTTC
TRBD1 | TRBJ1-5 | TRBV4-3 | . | CASSQSTGGSNQPQHF | TGCGCCAGCAGCCAATCGACAGGGGGTAGCAATCAGCCCCAGCATTTT
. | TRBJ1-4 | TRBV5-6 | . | CASSLGGQFSEKLFF | TGTGCCAGCAGCTTGGGAGGACAGTTCAGTGAAAAACTGTTTTTT
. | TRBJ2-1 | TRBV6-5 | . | CASSYPPGEQFF | TGTGCCAGCAGTTACCCTCCGGGAGAGCAGTTCTTC
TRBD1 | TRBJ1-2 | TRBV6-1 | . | CASSEGSTGIGYTF | TGTGCCAGCAGTGAAGGGTCGACAGGGATTGGCTACACCTTC